This T cell receptor (beta chain) was sequenced for a study of blood T cell repertoires in COVID-19. V shed 1 base and J 9 bases; nucleotides not matched to a gene: 6. The CDR3 spans 13 residues. TCRdb's table, derived via immunoSEQ multiplex PCR, lists solely in-frame clones and lacks some. Of 140,000 or so clones in the sample, 87% were seen once. Sequenced sample: peripheral blood. The chain couples TRBV12-3 or TRBV12-4 to TRBJ2-7, with TRBD2 matching over 7 bases. The TCR comes from a woman aged 45-60 years with active or convalescent COVID-19. The CDR3 here is CASSLVGLGAQYF. In DNA, the CDR3 is TGTGCCAGCAGTTTAGTTGGACTAGGGGCGCAGTACTTC.